This paragraph reports one T cell receptor beta chain. Its antigen is still unknown. The sample holds no much larger clone one base away, and base qualities are not on file. The study evaluated CTLA-4 blockade (ipilimumab) given together with focal radiation therapy in patients who had chemo-refractory metastatic non-small-cell lung cancer. The data stem from a study of radiotherapy plus CTLA-4 blockade in lung cancer (dated by TCRdb to between 2018 and 2020). Broadly, across the study: Among enrolled patients, 15% to 20% had an objective response and 30% to 40% reached disease control.

The receptor library was made with the immunoSEQ multiplex PCR assay. The source is immuneACCESS, and TCRdb retained only in-frame sequences with V and J called. Part of the clones is not carried over; for the studies checked, unresolved V genes explain less than half of this, and the remainder is unexplained. The sample table holds around 15,000 clones, of which approximately 75% were seen once. The top ten hold 53% of the sample. The germline V gene supplies CDR1 SGHRS and CDR2 YFSETQ. CDR3 length: 16 amino acids, cysteine to phenylalanine. Only CDR3 DNA is held: 48 bases, read in frame from base 1. Trimming at the junction amounts to 4 bases on V and 5 bases on J, and the germline ends lie 19 bases apart. Overall results and qualifications from the work: The strongest predictors of response were reported to be early dynamic shifts in blood T cell clones along with a rise in serum interferon-beta following radiation. TCR clones derived from tumors expanded in peripheral blood after treatment with radiotherapy and ipilimumab.

Sequencing used peripheral blood, obtained from a patient treated with radiotherapy plus ipilimumab. The rearranged segments are TRBV5-1 and TRBJ2-4; tentative D gene TRBD2, with 5 bases matching. The origin of this receptor is a human donor with non-small cell lung cancer whose response to radiotherapy plus ipilimumab could not be evaluated. The CDR3 reads as follows: CASSIFSSEGQNIQYF. The nucleotide sequence reads TGCGCCAGCAGCATATTCTCCTCCGAGGGCCAAAACATTCAGTACTTC.